Shown below are 4 T cell receptor beta chains from a single sample sequenced in a study of human T cells and chemical hapten exposure. TCRdb analysed the RACE reads with MiXCR anew, one entry per CDR3 protein. The sample has under 100,000 distinct CDR3 sequences, about an eighth seen once. Time point given: patch test 2, 6 weeks after DPC sensitization. Treatment reported: therapeutic diphenylcyclopropenone sensitization with weekly scalp DPC. The sample consisted of whole blood, taken in connection with sensitization to the hapten diphenylcyclopropenone (DPC). These receptors were obtained from a woman aged 40 to 55 with alopecia areata. Some clones in this sample may be carry-over from other donors' samples.

This chain connects TRBV24-1 to TRBJ2-1; TRBD2 agrees at 9 bases. V lost 5 bases, J lost 13 bases, and 8 bases stayed unmatched. The germline CDR1 and CDR2 sequences are KGHDR and SFDVKD. CDR3 length: 13 residues. CDR3 DNA sequence: TGTGCCACCAGTGCGGCGGGAGGGCCCGTTCAGTTCTTC. Translated, it gives CATSAAGGPVQFF.

The rearrangement links TRBV30 to TRBJ2-1; no firm D call. Germline assignment: CDR1 GTSNPN and CDR2 SVGIG (reference sequence). V was trimmed by 0 bases and J by 5 bases, leaving 5 bases between them. The CDR3 has 12 residues. This CDR3 reads CAWSVPNNEQFF. CDR3 DNA: TGTGCCTGGAGTGTACCGAACAATGAGCAGTTCTTC.

This clonotype was seen more than once but under ten times. This chain connects TRBV7-2 to TRBJ1-2; unclear D gene. The V gene's germline CDR1 is SGHTA and CDR2 FQGNSA. The length of the CDR3 is 13 residues. Trimming pared 5 bases from V and 5 bases from J, leaving 12 bases between. The CDR3 bases are TGTGCCAGCAGCGCTTACCCTCCGTATGGCTACACCTTC. Translated: CASSAYPPYGYTF. The variable domain in full, with the rest retrieved from reference TRBV7-2 and TRBJ1-2, is GAGVSQSPSNKVTEKGKDVELRCDPISGHTALYWYRQSLGQGLEFLIYFQGNSAPDKSGLPSDRFSAERTGGSVSTLTIQRTQQEDSAVYLCASSAYPPYGYTFGSGTRLTVV.

This clonotype was seen repeatedly, ten times or more. V usage is TRBV19 and J usage is TRBJ2-1; TRBD2 matches 7 bases. CDR1 is LNHDA, CDR2 SQIVND, per germline (reference sequence). The CDR3 loop spans 16 amino acids. The J segment lost 0 bases and the V segment lost 3 bases, leaving 5 bases of the junction unmatched. The CDR3 DNA follows: TGTGCCAGTAGTATCCCCGGCGGGAGCTCCTACAATGAGCAGTTCTTC. It is translated as CASSIPGGSSYNEQFF.